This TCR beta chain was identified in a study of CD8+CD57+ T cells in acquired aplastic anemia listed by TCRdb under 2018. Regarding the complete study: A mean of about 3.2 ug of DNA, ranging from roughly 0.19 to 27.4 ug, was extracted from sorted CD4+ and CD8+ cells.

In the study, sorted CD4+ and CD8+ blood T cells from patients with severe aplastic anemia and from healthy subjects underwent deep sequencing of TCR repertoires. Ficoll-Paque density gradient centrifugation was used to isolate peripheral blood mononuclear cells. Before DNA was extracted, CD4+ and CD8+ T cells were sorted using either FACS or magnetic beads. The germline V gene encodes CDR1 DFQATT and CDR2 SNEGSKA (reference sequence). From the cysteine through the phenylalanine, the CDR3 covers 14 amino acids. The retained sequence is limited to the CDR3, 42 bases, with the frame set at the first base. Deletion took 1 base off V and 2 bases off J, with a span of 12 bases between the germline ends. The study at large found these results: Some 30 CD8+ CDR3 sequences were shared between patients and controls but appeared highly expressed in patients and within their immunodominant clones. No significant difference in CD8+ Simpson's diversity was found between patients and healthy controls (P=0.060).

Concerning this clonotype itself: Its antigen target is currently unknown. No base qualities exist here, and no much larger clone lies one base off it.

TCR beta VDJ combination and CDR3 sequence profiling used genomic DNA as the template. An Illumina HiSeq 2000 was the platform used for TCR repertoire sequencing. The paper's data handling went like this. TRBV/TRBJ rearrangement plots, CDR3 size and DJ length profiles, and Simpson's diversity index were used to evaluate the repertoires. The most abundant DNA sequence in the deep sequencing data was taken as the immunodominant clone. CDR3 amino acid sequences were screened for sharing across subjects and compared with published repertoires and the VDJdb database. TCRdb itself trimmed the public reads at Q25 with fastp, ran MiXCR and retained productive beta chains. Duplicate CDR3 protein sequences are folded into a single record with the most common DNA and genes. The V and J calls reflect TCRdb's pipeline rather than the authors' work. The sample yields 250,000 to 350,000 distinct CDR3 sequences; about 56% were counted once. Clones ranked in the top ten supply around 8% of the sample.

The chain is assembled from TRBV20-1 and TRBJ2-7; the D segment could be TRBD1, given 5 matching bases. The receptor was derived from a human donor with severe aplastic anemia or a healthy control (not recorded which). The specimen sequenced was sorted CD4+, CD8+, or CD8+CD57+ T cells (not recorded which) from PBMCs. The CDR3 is CSARVGQATYEQYF. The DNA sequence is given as TGCAGTGCTAGAGTGGGGCAGGCTACCTACGAGCAGTACTTC.